Included here is one T cell receptor (beta chain) sequence, with context. The antigen it binds to is not known. It has no much larger one-base neighbor in the sample; base qualities were not kept. Including the terminal cysteine and phenylalanine, the CDR3 comprises 17 residues. The read is trimmed to its CDR3 DNA, 51 bases read in frame from base 1. The junction shows trimming of 0 bases on V and 0 bases on J, and the gene matches do not reach 6 bases of it. Via the germline V gene, CDR1 is SGHAT and CDR2 FQNNGV. The data were taken from a study of T cell repertoires in cytomegalovirus infection (dated by TCRdb to between 2018 and 2021). In the study overall: Recently identified HLA-C-restricted CMV epitopes, whose presentation resists viral immunomodulation, were targeted by peptide stimulations together with well-studied HLA-B-restricted epitopes. Because public TCR beta signatures pointed to carriage of CMV infection together with the matching HLA type, the HLA type of each donor mattered for the analysis. Results and caveats for the whole study, not just this receptor: The ex vivo response was dominated by HLA-C-restricted CMV-specific TCR beta clonotypes, which also provided the single most frequent clonotype in two of eight donors. Cumulative frequency of public TCR beta family members discriminated carriers of CMV infection plus the relevant HLA type in this cohort and an independent approximately 370-donor cohort.

Sequencer: Illumina HiSeq 1500. The public reads were quality trimmed at Q25 with fastp and then assembled into clones with MiXCR by TCRdb, keeping productive beta chains. Each CDR3 protein appears once, grouped with its most common genes and DNA. This sample gives about 890,000 distinct CDR3 sequences in total; roughly 30% of them show up just once. The ten largest make up around an eighth of the sample. This sample's treatment or condition label indicates: in vitro stimulation with specific CMV peptide epitopes to enrich CMV-specific T cells. The rearrangement joined TRBV11-2 to TRBJ2-5, and TRBD2 aligns with 8 junction nucleotides. The sequencing here drew on cultured CD8+ T cells from PBMCs, taken from culture after CMV antigen stimulation. The receptor's source is a human donor in good health (CMV status not recorded). Some clones in this sample may be carry-over from other donors' samples. The bases read TGTGCCAGCAGCTTAGATGCGGGGGGCCGGTACCAAGAGACCCAGTACTTC. It codes for CASSLDAGGRYQETQYF.